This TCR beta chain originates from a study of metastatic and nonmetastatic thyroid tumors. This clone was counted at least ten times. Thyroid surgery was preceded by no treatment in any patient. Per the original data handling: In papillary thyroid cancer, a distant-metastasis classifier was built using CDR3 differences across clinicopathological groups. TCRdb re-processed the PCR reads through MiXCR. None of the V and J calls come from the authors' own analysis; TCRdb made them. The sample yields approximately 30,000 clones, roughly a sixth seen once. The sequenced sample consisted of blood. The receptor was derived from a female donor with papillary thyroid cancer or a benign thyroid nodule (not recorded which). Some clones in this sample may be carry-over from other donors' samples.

CDR3 residues: CASRTAQGNTEAFF. The DNA for the CDR3 is TGTGCCAGCAGGACTGCACAGGGGAACACTGAAGCTTTCTTT. The chain is built from TRBV12-3 or TRBV12-4 and TRBJ1-1, with a possible D match to TRBD1 (6 bases). The CDR3 is made up of 14 amino acids. V gave up 6 bases and J gave up 1 base, with 12 bases separating them.